The subject of this entry is one T cell receptor (beta chain). Its antigen is as yet unknown. The record originates from a study of post-analysis software for immune sequencing data. In the study overall: The cohort encompassed relapsing-remitting, secondary progressive and progressive-relapsing multiple sclerosis disease courses.

Study observations and caveats: Patients used several TRBV segments, including TRBV5-6, TRBV5-1 and TRBV20-1, more often than controls. Samples from a shared batch, those prepared together, strongly co-clustered by F measure. Controls showed significantly higher normalized Chao1 diversity than did multiple sclerosis patients.

The ends lost 5 bases at V and 6 bases at J; junction bases unmatched: 6. The CDR3 covers 15 residues. The TCR beta cDNA libraries contained unique molecular identifiers. T cells numbering about 0.9 to 11 million gave rise to about 540,000 cDNA molecules. TCRdb independently ran MiXCR on the PCR reads; one entry per CDR3 protein. The data show 750,000 to 950,000 distinct CDR3 sequences, roughly 58% seen once. The TCR comes from a girl aged 10 to 17 with multiple sclerosis. This chain uses TRBV12-3 or TRBV12-4 with TRBJ2-3, with 12 nucleotides matching TRBD2. The material sequenced was blood. The CDR3 here is CASSVTSGSKDTQYF. CDR3 coding DNA: TGTGCCAGCAGTGTGACTAGCGGGAGTAAGGATACGCAGTATTTT.